Listed below are T cell receptor beta chains from one sample, sequenced in a study of T cell responses to AZD1222 COVID-19 vaccine. Using immunoSEQ multiplex PCR, the repertoire was profiled, and TCRdb retains in-frame clones only, with some absent. The sample consists of about 97,000 clones, about 89% of them appearing once. This material consisted of peripheral blood, taken on day 0 of AZD1222 vaccination. All receptors come from an adult in good health. The CDR3 runs from the conserved cysteine through the conserved F or W. D genes are given only for firm matches. Some rows mark clone size as missing; the rest say once, few, many or name a class of expanded clone.

NA,TRBJ2-1,NA,13,TRBV19,CASSINSNNEQFF,TGTGCCAGTAGTATTAACAGCAACAATGAGCAGTTCTTC
NA,TRBJ2-1,TRBD1,13,TRBV19,CASSTIDRGRLFF,TGTGCCAGTAGTACAATTGACAGGGGTAGGTTGTTCTTC
NA,TRBJ1-4,NA,13,TRBV6-5,CASSYTLGEKLFF,TGTGCCAGCAGTTACACCCTCGGGGAAAAACTGTTTTTT
NA,TRBJ2-7,TRBD1,14,TRBV19,CASSIPGGLYEQYF,TGTGCCAGTAGTATACCAGGGGGCCTGTACGAGCAGTACTTC
NA,TRBJ1-2,NA,13,TRBV12-3/TRBV12-4,CASSLSGNYGYTF,TGTGCCAGCAGTTTGAGTGGTAACTATGGCTACACCTTC
NA,TRBJ1-5,NA,14,TRBV24-1,CATSDPRYNQPQHF,TGTGCCACCAGTGATCCTCGTTACAATCAGCCCCAGCATTTT
NA,TRBJ1-1,NA,13,TRBV5-5,CASSLLSWGEAFF,TGTGCCAGCAGCTTGTTGAGTTGGGGTGAAGCTTTCTTT
NA,TRBJ1-5,TRBD1,12,TRBV19,CASRQGYQPQHF,TGTGCCAGCAGACAGGGGTATCAGCCCCAGCATTTT
NA,TRBJ1-5,NA,13,TRBV6-5,CASSYNRAQPQHF,TGTGCCAGCAGTTACAACAGGGCCCAGCCCCAGCATTTT
NA,TRBJ2-7,TRBD2,16,TRBV28,CASRSGISGKSYEQYF,TGTGCCAGCAGGTCCGGAATTAGCGGGAAGTCCTACGAGCAGTACTTC
NA,TRBJ2-1,NA,14,TRBV6-6,CASSYGGGYNEQFF,TGTGCCAGCAGTTACGGAGGGGGCTACAATGAGCAGTTCTTC
few,TRBJ2-7,TRBD1,13,TRBV2,CATTRDRPYEQYF,TGTGCCACAACCCGGGACAGGCCCTACGAGCAGTACTTC
NA,TRBJ1-3,NA,16,TRBV3-1/TRBV3-2,CASSLSHRGSGNTIYF,TGTGCCAGCAGCCTAAGTCATCGGGGGTCTGGAAACACCATATATTTT
NA,TRBJ2-1,TRBD1,15,TRBV3-1/TRBV3-2,CASSHRGQGTNEQFF,TGTGCCAGCAGCCATAGGGGGCAGGGCACCAATGAGCAGTTCTTC
NA,TRBJ2-1,NA,14,TRBV30,CAWSERSGGNEQFF,TGTGCCTGGAGTGAGCGGTCCGGGGGTAATGAGCAGTTCTTC
NA,TRBJ2-3,TRBD2,12,TRBV19,CASLAGEGTQYF,TGTGCCAGCTTAGCGGGAGAGGGTACGCAGTATTTT
NA,TRBJ1-2,NA,16,TRBV23-1,CASSQSGDRRQGGYTF,TGCGCCAGCAGTCAATCGGGAGACAGGCGCCAGGGGGGCTACACCTTC
NA,TRBJ1-3,NA,13,TRBV29-1,CSVETGSGNTIYF,TGCAGCGTTGAGACAGGCTCTGGAAACACCATATATTTT
NA,TRBJ2-1,NA,13,TRBV24-1,CATSDLQAGRQFF,TGTGCCACCAGTGATTTGCAAGCAGGGAGGCAGTTCTTC
NA,TRBJ2-3,TRBD2,16,TRBV19,CASTDGSGGFTDTQYF,TGTGCCAGTACCGATGGGAGCGGGGGGTTCACAGATACGCAGTATTTT
NA,TRBJ2-3,TRBD2,16,TRBV15,CATSRGTSGVSDTQYF,TGTGCCACCAGCAGAGGGACTAGCGGGGTATCAGATACGCAGTATTTT
NA,TRBJ2-1,TRBD2,15,TRBV7-3,CASSLNSGRYDEQFF,TGTGCCAGCAGCTTAAATAGCGGGAGATACGATGAGCAGTTCTTC
once,TRBJ2-1,TRBD2,15,TRBV3-1/TRBV3-2,CASSPGTSAYNEQFF,TGTGCCAGCAGCCCCGGGACTAGCGCTTACAATGAGCAGTTCTTC
NA,TRBJ1-6,TRBD1,13,TRBV30,CAWNRQGVSPLHF,TGTGCCTGGAATCGACAGGGTGTTTCACCCCTCCACTTT
NA,TRBJ2-3,NA,11,TRBV2,CASSDLDTQYF,TGTGCCAGCAGTGACTTAGATACGCAGTATTTT
NA,TRBJ2-5,NA,14,TRBV24-1,CATSEGGGQETQYF,TGTGCCACCAGTGAAGGGGGAGGCCAAGAGACCCAGTACTTC
few,TRBJ1-1,NA,14,TRBV25-1,CASSPTDRSNEAFF,TGTGCCAGCAGTCCCACGGACAGAAGCAATGAAGCTTTCTTT
NA,TRBJ1-5,NA,14,TRBV7-9,CASSLGGANQPQHF,TGTGCCAGCAGCTTAGGAGGGGCCAATCAGCCCCAGCATTTT
NA,TRBJ2-1,NA,16,TRBV9,CASSVGSGGPYNEQFF,TGTGCCAGCAGCGTAGGGAGCGGAGGGCCCTACAATGAGCAGTTCTTC
few,TRBJ2-3,TRBD2,20,TRBV3-1/TRBV3-2,CASSQRPSSGGAFVTDTQYF,TGTGCCAGCAGCCAACGCCCTTCTAGCGGGGGGGCCTTCGTCACAGATACGCAGTATTTT
once,TRBJ1-3,TRBD1,14,TRBV28,CASSSTGEGNTIYF,TGTGCCAGCAGTTCAACAGGGGAAGGAAACACCATATATTTT
NA,TRBJ2-5,TRBD1,16,TRBV6-2/TRBV6-3,CASSYFTGGNRETQYF,TGTGCCAGCAGTTACTTTACAGGGGGGAATAGAGAGACCCAGTACTTC
NA,TRBJ1-6,NA,13,TRBV3-1/TRBV3-2,CASSIRGNSPLHF,TGTGCCAGCAGTATTAGGGGAAATTCACCCCTCCACTTT
once,TRBJ2-7,NA,12,TRBV12-3/TRBV12-4,CASSLGTYEQYF,TGTGCCAGCAGTTTAGGGACCTACGAGCAGTACTTC
NA,TRBJ2-3,NA,13,TRBV6-6,CASSYSRADTQYF,TGTGCCAGCAGTTATTCGAGGGCAGATACGCAGTATTTT
NA,TRBJ2-7,NA,15,TRBV7-2,CASKSADIALGEQYF,TGTGCCAGCAAGTCGGCGGACATCGCATTGGGTGAGCAGTACTTC
NA,TRBJ1-6,NA,12,TRBV9,CASSFRNSPLHF,TGTGCCAGCAGCTTCAGGAATTCACCCCTCCACTTT
NA,TRBJ1-1,NA,13,TRBV6-5,CASTIDRNTEAFF,TGTGCCAGCACGATTGATCGCAACACTGAAGCTTTCTTT
once,TRBJ2-1,NA,13,TRBV18,CASSPLSYNEQFF,TGTGCCAGCTCACCACTATCCTACAATGAGCAGTTCTTC
NA,TRBJ2-2,TRBD1,14,TRBV29-1,CSVDRTGGTGELFF,TGCAGCGTTGATCGGACAGGGGGCACCGGGGAGCTGTTTTTT
NA,TRBJ1-4,NA,11,TRBV20-1,CSARVDEKLFF,TGCAGTGCGCGAGTTGATGAAAAACTGTTTTTT
NA,TRBJ1-2,NA,16,TRBV4-3,CASSQSRSSGVYGYTF,TGCGCCAGCAGCCAGAGCCGGTCCTCCGGGGTTTATGGCTACACCTTC
NA,TRBJ1-2,NA,14,TRBV18,CASSSTGTFYGYTF,TGTGCCAGCTCGTCGACAGGAACCTTCTATGGCTACACCTTC
NA,TRBJ2-1,NA,12,TRBV12-3/TRBV12-4,CASSLVTGEQFF,TGTGCCAGCAGTTTAGTAACGGGTGAGCAGTTCTTC
NA,TRBJ1-2,TRBD1,16,TRBV28,CASSLWAGGSNYGYTF,TGTGCCAGCAGTTTATGGGCAGGGGGCAGTAACTATGGCTACACCTTC
NA,TRBJ2-3,TRBD2,18,TRBV9,CASSAGTSGGVSTDTQYF,TGTGCCAGCAGCGCTGGGACTAGCGGGGGGGTAAGCACAGATACGCAGTATTTT
NA,TRBJ2-2,TRBD2,18,TRBV19,CASSIDGTTFTLTGELFF,TGTGCCAGTAGTATAGACGGGACTACTTTTACCCTTACCGGGGAGCTGTTTTTT
few,TRBJ2-2,NA,13,TRBV7-2,CASSLVPTGELFF,TGTGCCAGCAGCTTAGTTCCCACCGGGGAGCTGTTTTTT
NA,TRBJ2-3,NA,14,TRBV7-3,CASSRLTASDTQYF,TGTGCCAGCAGCCGTTTGACAGCATCAGATACGCAGTATTTT
NA,TRBJ1-3,NA,16,TRBV9,CASSVEGRGTGNTIYF,TGTGCCAGCAGCGTAGAAGGCAGGGGCACTGGAAACACCATATATTTT
NA,TRBJ2-1,TRBD2,18,TRBV5-4,CASSSRGGSGRDYNEQFF,TGTGCCAGCAGCTCCCGAGGGGGGAGCGGGAGGGATTACAATGAGCAGTTCTTC
NA,TRBJ2-5,NA,14,TRBV6-5,CASSYRAPQETQYF,TGTGCCAGCAGTTACCGGGCCCCTCAAGAGACCCAGTACTTC
NA,TRBJ2-1,NA,11,TRBV28,CASGPYNEQFF,TGTGCCAGTGGACCCTACAATGAGCAGTTCTTC
NA,TRBJ1-1,NA,12,TRBV11-1,CASSSGVTEAFF,TGTGCCAGCAGCTCGGGGGTCACTGAAGCTTTCTTT
NA,TRBJ1-4,NA,14,TRBV18,CASSPTGDLEKLFF,TGTGCCAGCTCACCGACAGGTGATCTCGAAAAACTGTTTTTT